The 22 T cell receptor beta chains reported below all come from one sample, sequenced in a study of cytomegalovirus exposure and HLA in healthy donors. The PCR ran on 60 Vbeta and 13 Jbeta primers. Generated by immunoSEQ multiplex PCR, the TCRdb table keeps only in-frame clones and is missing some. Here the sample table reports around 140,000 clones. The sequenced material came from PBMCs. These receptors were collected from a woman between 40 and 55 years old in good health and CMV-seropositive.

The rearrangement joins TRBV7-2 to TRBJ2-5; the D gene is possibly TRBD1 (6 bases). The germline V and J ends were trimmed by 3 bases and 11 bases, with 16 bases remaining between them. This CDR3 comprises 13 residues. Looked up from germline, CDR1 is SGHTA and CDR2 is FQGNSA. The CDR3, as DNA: TGTGCCAGCAGCTTCGGACAGTCCGGGGAGCAGTACTTC. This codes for CASSFGQSGEQYF.

CDR3 residues: CAWGTAFYGYTF. The DNA for the CDR3 is TGTGCCTGGGGGACAGCATTCTATGGCTACACCTTC. The chain is built from TRBV30 and TRBJ1-2; TRBD1 matches at 7 bases. The CDR3 extends over 12 amino acids. Per germline, CDR1 GTSNPN and CDR2 SVGIG (reference sequence). V shed 5 bases and J 4 bases; nucleotides not matched to a gene: 4.

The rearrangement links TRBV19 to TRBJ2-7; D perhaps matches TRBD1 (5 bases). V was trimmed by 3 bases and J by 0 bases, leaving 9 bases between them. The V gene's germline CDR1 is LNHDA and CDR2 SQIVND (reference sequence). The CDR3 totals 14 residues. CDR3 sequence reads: CASSISDNSYEQYF. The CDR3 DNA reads TGTGCCAGTAGTATTTCGGACAACTCCTACGAGCAGTACTTC.

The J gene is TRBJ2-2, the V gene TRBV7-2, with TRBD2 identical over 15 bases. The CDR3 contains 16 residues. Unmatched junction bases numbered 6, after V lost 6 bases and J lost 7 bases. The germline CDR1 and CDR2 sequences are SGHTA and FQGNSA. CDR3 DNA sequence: TGTGCCAGCAGTTGGACTAGCGGGAGGGCCGGCGGGGAGCTGTTTTTT. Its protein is CASSWTSGRAGGELFF.

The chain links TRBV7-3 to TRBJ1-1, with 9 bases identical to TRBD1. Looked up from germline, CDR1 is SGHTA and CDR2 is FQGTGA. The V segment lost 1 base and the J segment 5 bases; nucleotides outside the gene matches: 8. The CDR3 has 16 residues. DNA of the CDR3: TGTGCCAGCAGCTTAAGAAGGACAGGGGAGGGTACTGAAGCTTTCTTT. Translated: CASSLRRTGEGTEAFF.

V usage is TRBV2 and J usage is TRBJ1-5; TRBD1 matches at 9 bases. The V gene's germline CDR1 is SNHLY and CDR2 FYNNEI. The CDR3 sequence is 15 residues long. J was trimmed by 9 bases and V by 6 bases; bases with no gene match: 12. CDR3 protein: CASRSGQGPGGPQHF. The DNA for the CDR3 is TGTGCCAGCAGATCGGGACAGGGCCCGGGTGGGCCCCAGCATTTT.

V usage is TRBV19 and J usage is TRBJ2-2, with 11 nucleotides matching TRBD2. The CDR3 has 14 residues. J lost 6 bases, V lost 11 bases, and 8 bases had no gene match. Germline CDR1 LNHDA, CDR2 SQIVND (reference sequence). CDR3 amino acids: CASRIAGGPGELFF. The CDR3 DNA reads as TGTGCCTCCAGAATAGCGGGAGGGCCCGGGGAGCTGTTTTTT.

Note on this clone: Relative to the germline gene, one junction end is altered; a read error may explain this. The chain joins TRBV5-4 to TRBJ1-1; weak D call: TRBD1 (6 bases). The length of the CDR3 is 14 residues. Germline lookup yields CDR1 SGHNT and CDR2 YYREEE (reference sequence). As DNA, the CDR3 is TGTGCCCGCAGCTTGGACAGTACTTACACTGAAGCTTTCTTT. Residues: CARSLDSTYTEAFF.

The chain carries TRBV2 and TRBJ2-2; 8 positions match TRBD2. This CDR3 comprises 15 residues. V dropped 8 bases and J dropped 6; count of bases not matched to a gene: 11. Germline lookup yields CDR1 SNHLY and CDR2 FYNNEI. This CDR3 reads CASGEVPSGSGELFF. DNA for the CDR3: TGTGCCAGCGGGGAGGTCCCTAGCGGGTCCGGGGAGCTGTTTTTT.

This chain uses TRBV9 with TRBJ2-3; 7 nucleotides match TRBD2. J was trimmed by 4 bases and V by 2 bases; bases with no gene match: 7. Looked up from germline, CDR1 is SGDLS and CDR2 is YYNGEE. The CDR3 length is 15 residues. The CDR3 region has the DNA TGTGCCAGCAGCGTGAATAGCGGGTTTCCAGATACGCAGTATTTT. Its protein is CASSVNSGFPDTQYF.

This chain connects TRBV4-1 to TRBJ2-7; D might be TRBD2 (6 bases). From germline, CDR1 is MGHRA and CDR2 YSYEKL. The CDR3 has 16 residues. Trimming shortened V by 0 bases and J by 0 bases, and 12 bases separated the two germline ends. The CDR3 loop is CASSQDLASDSYEQYF. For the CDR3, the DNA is TGCGCCAGCAGCCAAGATCTGGCTAGCGACTCCTACGAGCAGTACTTC.

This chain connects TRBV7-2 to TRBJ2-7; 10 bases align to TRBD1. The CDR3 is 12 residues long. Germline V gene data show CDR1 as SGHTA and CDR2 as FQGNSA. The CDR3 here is CAGGTGDYEQYF. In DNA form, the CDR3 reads TGTGCGGGGGGGACAGGGGACTACGAGCAGTACTTC.

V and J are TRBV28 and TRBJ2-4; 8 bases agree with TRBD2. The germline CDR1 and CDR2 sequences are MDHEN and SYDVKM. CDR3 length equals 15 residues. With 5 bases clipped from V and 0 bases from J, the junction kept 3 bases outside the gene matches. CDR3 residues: CASSASGLAKNIQYF. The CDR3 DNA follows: TGTGCCAGCAGTGCTAGCGGGTTAGCCAAAAACATTCAGTACTTC.

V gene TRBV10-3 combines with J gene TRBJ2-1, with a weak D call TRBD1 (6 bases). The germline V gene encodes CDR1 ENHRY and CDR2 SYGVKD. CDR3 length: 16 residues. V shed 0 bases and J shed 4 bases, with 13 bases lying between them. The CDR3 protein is CAISESQGRRYNEQFF. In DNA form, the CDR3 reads TGTGCCATCAGTGAGTCTCAGGGGCGCAGGTACAATGAGCAGTTCTTC.

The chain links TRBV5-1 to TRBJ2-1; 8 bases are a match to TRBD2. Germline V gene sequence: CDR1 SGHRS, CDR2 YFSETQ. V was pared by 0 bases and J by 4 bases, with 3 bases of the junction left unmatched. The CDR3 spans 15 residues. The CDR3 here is CASSLVSGGYNEQFF. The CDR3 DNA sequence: TGCGCCAGCAGCTTGGTGTCGGGAGGGTACAATGAGCAGTTCTTC.

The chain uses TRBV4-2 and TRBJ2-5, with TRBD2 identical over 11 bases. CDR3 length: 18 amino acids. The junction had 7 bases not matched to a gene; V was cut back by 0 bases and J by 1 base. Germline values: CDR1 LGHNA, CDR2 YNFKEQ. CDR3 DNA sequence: TGTGCCAGCAGCCAAGATTTGACTAGCGGGATTCGCCAAGAGACCCAGTACTTC. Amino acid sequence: CASSQDLTSGIRQETQYF.

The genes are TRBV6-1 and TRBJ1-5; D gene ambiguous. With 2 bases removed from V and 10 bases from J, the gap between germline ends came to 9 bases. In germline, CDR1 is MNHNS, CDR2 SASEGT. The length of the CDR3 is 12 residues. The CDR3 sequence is CASSETPGPQHF. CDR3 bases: TGTGCCAGCAGTGAAACGCCAGGCCCCCAGCATTTT.

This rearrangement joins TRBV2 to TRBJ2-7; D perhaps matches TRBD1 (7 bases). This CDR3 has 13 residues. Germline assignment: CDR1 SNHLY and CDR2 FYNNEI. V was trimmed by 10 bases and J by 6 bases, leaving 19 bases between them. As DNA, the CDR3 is TGTGCCACCAGGGGGGTAGGGGGCTCCGAGCAGTACTTC. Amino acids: CATRGVGGSEQYF.

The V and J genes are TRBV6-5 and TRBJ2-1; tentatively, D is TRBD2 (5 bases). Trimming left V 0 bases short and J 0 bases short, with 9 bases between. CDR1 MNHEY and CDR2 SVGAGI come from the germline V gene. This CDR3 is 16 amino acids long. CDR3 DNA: TGTGCCAGCAGTTACTCAAGCGGTTTCTCCTACAATGAGCAGTTCTTC. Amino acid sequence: CASSYSSGFSYNEQFF.

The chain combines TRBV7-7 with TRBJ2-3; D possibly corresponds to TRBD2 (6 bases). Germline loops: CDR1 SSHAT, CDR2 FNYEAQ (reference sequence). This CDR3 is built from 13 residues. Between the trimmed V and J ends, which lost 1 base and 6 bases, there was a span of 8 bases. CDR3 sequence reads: CASSLGAGDTQYF. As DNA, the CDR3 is TGTGCCAGCAGCTTAGGCGCGGGGGATACGCAGTATTTT. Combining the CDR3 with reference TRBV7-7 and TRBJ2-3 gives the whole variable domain GAGVSQSPRYKVTKRGQDVTLRCDPISSHATLYWYQQALGQGPEFLTYFNYEAQPDKSGLPSDRFSAERPEGSISTLTIQRTEQRDSAMYRCASSLGAGDTQYFGPGTRLTVL.

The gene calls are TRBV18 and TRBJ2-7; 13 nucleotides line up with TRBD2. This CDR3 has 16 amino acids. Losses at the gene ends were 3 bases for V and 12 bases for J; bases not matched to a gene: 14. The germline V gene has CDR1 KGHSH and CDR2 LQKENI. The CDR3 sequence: CASSPSGLAGRPAGYF. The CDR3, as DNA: TGTGCCAGCTCACCCTCGGGACTAGCGGGGAGACCCGCGGGGTACTTC.

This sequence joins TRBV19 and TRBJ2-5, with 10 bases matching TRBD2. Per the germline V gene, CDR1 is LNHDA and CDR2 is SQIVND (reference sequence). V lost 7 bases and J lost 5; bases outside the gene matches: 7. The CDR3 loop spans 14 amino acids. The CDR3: CASKLAGTRETQYF. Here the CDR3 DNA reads TGTGCCAGTAAACTAGCGGGAACGCGGGAGACCCAGTACTTC.